This T cell receptor (beta chain) emerged from a study of memory CD4+ T cells and cytomegalovirus serostatus. Using immunoSEQ multiplex PCR, the repertoire was profiled, and TCRdb retains in-frame clones only, with some absent. Of 75,000 to 95,000 clones in the sample, 65% to 85% were seen once. The sort gate was single viable CD3+CD4+CD8-CD45RO+ cells for memory CD4+ T cells. Germline values: CDR1 MNHEY, CDR2 SMNVEV (reference sequence). With 2 bases removed from V and 4 bases from J, the gap between germline ends came to 9 bases. The CDR3 covers 13 residues. The specimen sequenced was memory CD4+ T cells from blood. This rearrangement joins TRBV27 to TRBJ2-7; maybe TRBD2 (5 bases). This receptor was taken from an adult in good health and CMV-seronegative. The CDR3 coding sequence is TGTGCCAGCAGTTTAAAACTAGGGTACGAGCAGTACTTC. Encoded protein: CASSLKLGYEQYF.